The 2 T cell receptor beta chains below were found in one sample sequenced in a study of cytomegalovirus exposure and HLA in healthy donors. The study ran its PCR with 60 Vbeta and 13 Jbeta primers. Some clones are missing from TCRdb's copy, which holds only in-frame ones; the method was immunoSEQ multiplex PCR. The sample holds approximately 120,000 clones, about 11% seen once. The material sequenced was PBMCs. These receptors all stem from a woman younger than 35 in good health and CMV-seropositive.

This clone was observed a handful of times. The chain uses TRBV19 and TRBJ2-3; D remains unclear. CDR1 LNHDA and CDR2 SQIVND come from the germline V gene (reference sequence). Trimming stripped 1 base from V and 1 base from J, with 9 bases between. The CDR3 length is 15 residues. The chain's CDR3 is CASSIASIGTDTQYF. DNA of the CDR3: TGTGCCAGTAGTATAGCTAGTATAGGCACAGATACGCAGTATTTT.

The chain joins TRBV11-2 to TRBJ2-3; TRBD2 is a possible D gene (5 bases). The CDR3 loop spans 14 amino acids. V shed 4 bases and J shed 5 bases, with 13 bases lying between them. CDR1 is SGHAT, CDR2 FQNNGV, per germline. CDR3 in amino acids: CASSSPGLLDTQYF. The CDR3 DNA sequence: TGTGCCAGCAGCTCCCCCGGACTCTTAGATACGCAGTATTTT.